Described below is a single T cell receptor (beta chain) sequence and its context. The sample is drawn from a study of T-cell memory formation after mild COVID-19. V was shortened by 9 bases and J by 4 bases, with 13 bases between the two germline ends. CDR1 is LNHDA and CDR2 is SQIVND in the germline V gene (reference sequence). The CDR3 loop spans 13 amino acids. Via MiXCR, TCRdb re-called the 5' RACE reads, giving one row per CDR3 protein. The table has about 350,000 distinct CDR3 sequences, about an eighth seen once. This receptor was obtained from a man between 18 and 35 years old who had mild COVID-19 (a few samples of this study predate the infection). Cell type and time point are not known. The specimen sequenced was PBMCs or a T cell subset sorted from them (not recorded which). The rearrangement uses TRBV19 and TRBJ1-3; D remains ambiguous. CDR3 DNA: TGTGCCAGCGTAGTTCGAAGCGGAAACACCATATATTTT. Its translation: CASVVRSGNTIYF.